This T cell receptor beta chain comes out of a study of response to subunit inactivated influenza vaccine (dated by TCRdb to the late 2010s). Turning to the overall study: Deep quantitative profiling of the T cell receptor repertoire was used in the study to follow responses to a trivalent subunit inactivated influenza vaccine.

The library was generated by RT-PCR. Data came from an Illumina HiSeq 2500. TCRdb reworked the public reads: Q25 trimming with fastp, MiXCR clone assembly, productive beta chains retained. Rows merge per CDR3 protein into single entries with the most common DNA and genes. The sample table shows 280,000 or so distinct CDR3 sequences, and roughly 22% are seen once. Jointly, the top ten make up about 9.4% of the sample. What the study reported, not specific to this receptor: According to the authors, only a limited number of new T cells may be recruited by each seasonal influenza vaccination.

This clonotype was recorded at least ten times. The antigen it binds to is not known. One base away there is no much larger clone; base qualities are not given. The CDR3 numbers 12 residues from cysteine through phenylalanine. Just CDR3 DNA is preserved here, 36 bases in frame from base 1. V was cut back by 6 bases and J by 7 bases, leaving a gap of 12 bases between them. This material consisted of PBMCs from blood, taken about 19 months after vaccination. The chain is encoded by TRBV12-3 or TRBV12-4 joined to TRBJ1-1; the D gene remains uncertain. The TCR comes from a man between 50 and 75 years old who received an inactivated influenza vaccine. Donor details come from another sample of the same person, matched by shared clones. CDR3 reads: CASSPRSFEAFF. The DNA reads TGTGCCAGCAGCCCTCGAAGTTTTGAAGCTTTCTTT.